This entry features one T cell receptor (beta chain) sequence. Its antigen is not identified. This sample was taken from a study of graft-versus-host responses after intestinal transplantation. Study-wide background: Anti-thymocyte globulin induction, then tacrolimus and steroids for about 3 years, went to all recipients. Study conclusions and caveats: GvH clones appeared in recipient marrow, some first in ileum or blood. Within the allografts of patients who had graft-donor T cell macrochimerism, graft-versus-host to host-versus-graft clonal ratios were high. Early after transplant, HvG declines were associated with peak levels of circulating GvH clones.

Measured with immunoSEQ multiplex PCR; TCRdb has only the in-frame clones, and not every one. Counted here are approximately 130,000 clones, approximately 90% occurring once; the ten biggest clones make up approximately 0.17%. This CDR3 region has 13 residues. Germline assignment: CDR1 WNHNN and CDR2 SYGVQD (reference sequence). The germline V and J ends were trimmed by 0 bases and 7 bases, with 7 bases remaining between them. This sequence joins TRBV10-1 and TRBJ1-5; D might be TRBD1 (5 bases). The sequences come from unstimulated CD4+ T cells sorted from spleen or lymph node cells, collected before intestinal transplant. This sequence was found in a human donor who received an intestinal transplant. The CDR3: CASSESGDQPQHF. The CDR3 region has the DNA TGCGCCAGCAGTGAGTCCGGGGACCAGCCCCAGCATTTT.